This TCR beta chain comes out of a study of regulatory dendritic cells for organ transplantation. V lost 3 bases, J lost 0 bases, and 14 bases lay in between. The germline gives CDR1 LNHDA, CDR2 SQIVND (reference sequence). This CDR3 is 16 amino acids long. Sorted T cells were CFSE-labeled and cultured approximately five days with allogeneic regulatory or mature dendritic cells at 1:10. Naive CD45RA+ and memory CD45RO+ CD4+ or CD8+ T cells were FACS-sorted. As for this clone: The antigen is not known.

Only in-frame clones appear in the TCRdb table, and some are missing; sequencing was by immunoSEQ multiplex PCR. This sample has around 19,000 clones, with around 85% found just once. The V gene is TRBV19, the J gene TRBJ2-5, with D hard to call. Material for sequencing was naive CD4+ T cells from blood cultured with regulatory dendritic cells. Subset indicated: CD45RA+ naive T cells. This clonotype originated in a human donor in good health. The CDR3 bases are TGTGCCAGTAGTATCGCGACAACTTGGTACCAAGAGACCCAGTACTTC. It codes for CASSIATTWYQETQYF.